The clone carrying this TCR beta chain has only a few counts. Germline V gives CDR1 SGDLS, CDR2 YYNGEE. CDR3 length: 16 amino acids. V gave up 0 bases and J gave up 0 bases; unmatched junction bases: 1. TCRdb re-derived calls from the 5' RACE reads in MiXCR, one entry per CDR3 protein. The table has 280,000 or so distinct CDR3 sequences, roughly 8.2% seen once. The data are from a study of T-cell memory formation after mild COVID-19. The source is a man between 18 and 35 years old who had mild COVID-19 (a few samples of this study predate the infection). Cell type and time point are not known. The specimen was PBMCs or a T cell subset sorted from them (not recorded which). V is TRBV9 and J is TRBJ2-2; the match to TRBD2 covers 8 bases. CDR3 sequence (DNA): TGTGCCAGCAGCGTAGACGGGGGGGCGAACACCGGGGAGCTGTTTTTT. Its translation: CASSVDGGANTGELFF.